The 2 T cell receptor beta chains below come from one sample, sequenced in a study of CD4+ T cells in melanoma. TCRdb's copy holds only in-frame clones and misses some; the assay was immunoSEQ multiplex PCR. The data show more than 20,000 clones, 82% seen once. Sequencing used cells from a culture (not recorded whether cultured in vitro). The receptors were gathered from a human donor with melanoma.

V gene TRBV19 combines with J gene TRBJ1-2; the D gene is possibly TRBD1 (5 bases). The V end was cut by 5 bases, the J end by 4 bases, with 14 bases between. The germline V gene encodes CDR1 LNHDA and CDR2 SQIVND (reference sequence). The CDR3 spans 14 residues. Here the CDR3 reads CASSPRQILYGYTF. The CDR3 DNA reads as TGTGCCAGTAGTCCACGACAGATCCTCTATGGCTACACCTTC.

V and J are TRBV9 and TRBJ2-2; D call uncertain. Germline values: CDR1 SGDLS, CDR2 YYNGEE. This CDR3 comprises 13 residues. The V and J ends lost 1 base and 4 bases respectively, with 5 bases between them. The CDR3: CASSVSSTGELFF. The CDR3 DNA sequence: TGTGCCAGCAGCGTATCCAGCACCGGGGAGCTGTTTTTT.